These 6 T cell receptor beta chains share one sample of origin, sequenced in a study of beta chain features in type 1 diabetes. Reverse transcribing all isolated RNA meant expressed TCRB transcripts were sequenced. TCRdb's table, derived via immunoSEQ multiplex PCR, lists solely in-frame clones and lacks some. The repertoire holds about 320,000 clones, with roughly 15% as singletons. Sequenced sample: central memory CD4+ T cells from blood. Every receptor here comes from a man aged 25 to 40 in good health.

The chain has TRBV11-2 and TRBJ2-1, with D uncertain. This CDR3 has 15 amino acids. From germline, CDR1 is SGHAT and CDR2 FQNNGV. V dropped 1 base and J dropped 7 bases, with 14 bases sitting between them. This CDR3 is CASSLAFGGTNEQFF. In DNA form, the CDR3 reads TGTGCCAGCAGCTTAGCCTTCGGCGGAACAAATGAGCAGTTCTTC.

The chain combines TRBV4-3 with TRBJ1-5; D not resolved. Germline values: CDR1 LGHNA, CDR2 YSLEER. This CDR3 comprises 15 residues. V was cut by 0 bases and J by 3 bases, with 9 bases left in between. The CDR3: CASSQDIQLNQPQHF. CDR3 coding DNA: TGCGCCAGCAGCCAAGATATACAGCTCAATCAGCCCCAGCATTTT.

V and J are TRBV5-6 and TRBJ2-5, with 7 bases fitting TRBD1. The germline CDR1 and CDR2 sequences are SGHDT and YYEEEE. The CDR3 length is 14 residues. J gave up 4 bases and V 4 bases, and 7 bases lay outside the gene matches. CDR3 loop: CASSINNRGETQYF. DNA for the CDR3: TGTGCCAGCAGCATTAACAACAGGGGAGAGACCCAGTACTTC.

This clone appeared a few times. This CDR3 reads CASSHRDRIYEQYF. In DNA form, the CDR3 reads TGTGCCAGCTCACATCGGGACAGGATTTACGAGCAGTACTTC. This chain links TRBV18 with TRBJ2-7; 8 nucleotides line up with TRBD1. The ends lost 4 bases at V and 4 bases at J; junction bases unmatched: 6. Germline lookup yields CDR1 KGHSH and CDR2 LQKENI. The CDR3 sequence is 14 residues long. Drawing the rest from reference TRBV18 and TRBJ2-7, the complete variable domain is NAGVMQNPRHLVRRRGQEARLRCSPMKGHSHVYWYRQLPEEGLKFMVYLQKENIIDESGMPKERFSAEFPKEGPSILRIQQVVRGDSAAYFCASSHRDRIYEQYFGPGTRLTVT.

This clone was seen a few times. This sequence joins TRBV5-1 and TRBJ2-1, with 7 bases lining up with TRBD2. J was trimmed by 7 bases and V by 5 bases; bases with no gene match: 12. This CDR3 comprises 15 residues. CDR1 is SGHRS, CDR2 YFSETQ, per germline. DNA of the CDR3: TGCGCCAGCAGGTGGGATCTAGAAGCGGGGAATGAGCAGTTCTTC. Translation gives CASRWDLEAGNEQFF.

The chain joins TRBV7-9 to TRBJ2-2; D remains unclear. V dropped 1 base and J dropped 5 bases, with 8 bases sitting between them. The CDR3 covers 14 residues. From germline, CDR1 is SEHNR and CDR2 FQNEAQ (reference sequence). CDR3 sequence: CASSLGAATGELFF. CDR3 bases: TGTGCCAGCAGCTTAGGGGCGGCAACCGGGGAGCTGTTTTTT.